The present entry profiles one T cell receptor (beta chain) with its context. These data come from a study of cytomegalovirus exposure and HLA in healthy donors. CDR1 is SNHLY, CDR2 FYNNEI, per germline. This CDR3 has 15 residues. V lost 8 bases and J 0 bases, leaving 16 bases between the germline ends. The PCR used 60 Vbeta and 13 Jbeta primers. Assay: immunoSEQ multiplex PCR; the TCRdb copy retains only in-frame clones and omits some. The data hold approximately 150,000 clones, with about 71% observed a single time. This rearrangement joins TRBV2 to TRBJ1-2, with no clear D. The sequence was obtained from a woman aged 25 to 39 in good health and CMV-seronegative. The sequencing sample was made of PBMCs. CDR3 residues: CASLSEERANYGYTF. CDR3 nucleotide sequence: TGTGCCAGCCTTAGTGAAGAAAGAGCTAACTATGGCTACACCTTC.